The 4 T cell receptor beta chains in this list originate from one sample, sequenced in a study of long-term antiretroviral therapy in people with HIV. Assay version v3.0 of immunoSEQ was used, and it was run at survey level. Method: immunoSEQ multiplex PCR; TCRdb's copy keeps in-frame clones and lacks some. The table has fewer than 25,000 clones, 85% to 95% seen once; the top ten hold roughly 2.4%. Sequences were derived from unsorted PBMCs, sampled about 5 years after starting antiretroviral therapy. The receptor source for this set is a woman in her forties or fifties with HIV.

A remark on this clone: The sample holds other DNA sequences that translate to the same CDR3. This chain connects TRBV5-1 to TRBJ2-2; 12 nucleotides agree with TRBD2. The germline V gene encodes CDR1 SGHRS and CDR2 YFSETQ. The CDR3 is 15 residues long. V dropped 4 bases and J dropped 6; count of bases not matched to a gene: 4. CDR3: CASSLGLAGAGELFF. CDR3 nucleotide sequence: TGCGCCAGCAGCCTGGGACTAGCGGGTGCCGGGGAGCTGTTTTTT.

This chain links TRBV6-5 with TRBJ2-1; 12 bases line up with TRBD2. The germline V gene has CDR1 MNHEY and CDR2 SVGAGI. The length of the CDR3 is 15 residues. Trimming took 6 bases from V and 4 from J; bases not matched to a gene: 4. CDR3 sequence reads: CASRAGLAGYNEQFF. CDR3 sequence (DNA): TGTGCCAGCAGGGCGGGACTAGCGGGTTACAATGAGCAGTTCTTC.

The V call is TRBV5-6, the J call TRBJ2-3; 10 nucleotides align to TRBD1. The CDR3 runs to 15 residues. V was pared by 4 bases and J by 2 bases, with 4 bases of the junction left unmatched. Germline V lookup: CDR1 SGHDT, CDR2 YYEEEE. The CDR3 sequence is CASSEGQGLTDTQYF. The CDR3 DNA follows: TGTGCCAGCAGCGAGGGACAGGGGCTCACAGATACGCAGTATTTT.

For this clone: The junction departs from germline at one end; a sequencing error may be responsible. The chain couples TRBV18 to TRBJ2-5; the D is unclear. Germline V lookup: CDR1 KGHSH, CDR2 LQKENI. The CDR3 extends over 14 amino acids. The CDR3 loop reads CATSPLGIRETQYF. The CDR3 DNA reads as TGTGCCACCTCACCTTTAGGGATCCGGGAGACCCAGTACTTC.